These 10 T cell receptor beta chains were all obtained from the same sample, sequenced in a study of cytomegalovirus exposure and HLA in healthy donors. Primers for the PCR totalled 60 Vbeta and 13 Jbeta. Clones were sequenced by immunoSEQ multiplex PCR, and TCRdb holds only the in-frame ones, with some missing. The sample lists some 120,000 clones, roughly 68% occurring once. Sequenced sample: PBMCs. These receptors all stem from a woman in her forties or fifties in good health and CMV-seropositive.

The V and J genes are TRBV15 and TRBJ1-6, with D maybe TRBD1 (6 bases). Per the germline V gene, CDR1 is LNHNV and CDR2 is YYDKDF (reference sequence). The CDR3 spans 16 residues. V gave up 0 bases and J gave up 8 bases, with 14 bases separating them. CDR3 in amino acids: CATSRDLAQGDSPLHF. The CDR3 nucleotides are TGTGCCACCAGCAGAGACCTCGCACAGGGAGATTCACCCCTCCACTTT.

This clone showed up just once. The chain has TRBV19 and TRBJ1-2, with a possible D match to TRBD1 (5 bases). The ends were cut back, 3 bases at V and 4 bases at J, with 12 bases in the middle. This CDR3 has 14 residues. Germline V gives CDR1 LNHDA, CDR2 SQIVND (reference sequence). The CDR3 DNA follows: TGTGCCAGTAGTATTCAGGGTCTGGGCTATGGCTACACCTTC. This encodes CASSIQGLGYGYTF.

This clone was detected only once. CDR3 in DNA: TGTGCCAGCCAACCCCGGACAGATACCTACGAGCAGTACTTC. This sequence encodes CASQPRTDTYEQYF. The chain carries TRBV11-3 and TRBJ2-7; perhaps TRBD1 as D (6 bases). Germline V gene data show CDR1 as SGHNT and CDR2 as YENEEA. V was shortened by 8 bases and J by 2 bases, with 16 bases between the two germline ends. This CDR3 comprises 14 residues. Drawing the rest from reference TRBV11-3 and TRBJ2-7, the complete variable domain is EAGVVQSPRYKIIEKKQPVAFWCNPISGHNTLYWYLQNLGQGPELLIRYENEEAVDDSQLPKDRFSAERLKGVDSTLKIQPAELGDSAVYLCASQPRTDTYEQYFGPGTRLTVT.

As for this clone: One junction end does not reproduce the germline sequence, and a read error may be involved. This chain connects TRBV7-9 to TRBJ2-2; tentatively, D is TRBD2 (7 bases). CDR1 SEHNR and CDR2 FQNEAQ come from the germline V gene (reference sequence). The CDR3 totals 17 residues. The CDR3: CSSSWGGARANTGELFF. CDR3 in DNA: TGTTCCAGCAGCTGGGGGGGGGCCCGCGCGAACACCGGGGAGCTGTTTTTT.

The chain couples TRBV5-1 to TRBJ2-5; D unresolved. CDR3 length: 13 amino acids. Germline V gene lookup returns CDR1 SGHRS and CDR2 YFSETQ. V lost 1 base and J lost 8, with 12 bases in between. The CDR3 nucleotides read TGCGCCAGCAGCTTGAGCCCCCCCGAAACCCAGTACTTC. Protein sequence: CASSLSPPETQYF.

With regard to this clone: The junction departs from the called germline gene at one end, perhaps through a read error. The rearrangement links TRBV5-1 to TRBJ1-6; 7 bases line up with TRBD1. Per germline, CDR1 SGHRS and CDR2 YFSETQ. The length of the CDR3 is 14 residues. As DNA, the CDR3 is TGCGCCAGTAGCTCCGGGACAGTAAATTCACCCCTCCACTTT. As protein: CASSSGTVNSPLHF.

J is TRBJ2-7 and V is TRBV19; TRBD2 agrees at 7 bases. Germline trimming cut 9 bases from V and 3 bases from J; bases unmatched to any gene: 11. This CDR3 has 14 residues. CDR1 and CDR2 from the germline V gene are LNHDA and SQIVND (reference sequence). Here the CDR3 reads CASRPTSAVYEQYF. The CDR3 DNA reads TGTGCCAGCCGACCAACTAGCGCGGTCTACGAGCAGTACTTC.

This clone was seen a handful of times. CDR3 amino acids: CASSSAIVRAVGELFF. CDR3 DNA sequence: TGCGCCAGCAGCTCGGCCATAGTCAGGGCGGTCGGGGAGCTGTTTTTT. This rearrangement joins TRBV5-1 to TRBJ2-2, with a tentative D call TRBD1 (5 bases). V shed 3 bases and J shed 7 bases, with 19 bases lying between them. From germline, CDR1 is SGHRS and CDR2 YFSETQ. This CDR3 comprises 16 residues.

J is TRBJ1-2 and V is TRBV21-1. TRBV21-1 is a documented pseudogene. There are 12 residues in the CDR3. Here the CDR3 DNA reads TGTGCCACCGGGACTTCTAAGGATGGCTACACCTTC. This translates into CATGTSKDGYTF.

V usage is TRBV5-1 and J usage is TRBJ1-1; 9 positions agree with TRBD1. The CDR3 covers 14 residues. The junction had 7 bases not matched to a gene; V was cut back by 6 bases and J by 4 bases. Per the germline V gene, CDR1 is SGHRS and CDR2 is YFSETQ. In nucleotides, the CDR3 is TGCGCCAGCACCGGACAGGGGAAGGGCACTGAAGCTTTCTTT. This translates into CASTGQGKGTEAFF.